The 26 T cell receptor beta chains below come from one sample, sequenced in a study of neoadjuvant anti-PD-1 for oral cavity cancer. Sequencing used immunoSEQ multiplex PCR; TCRdb keeps in-frame clones, though not all of them. This sample yields tens of thousands of clones, of which about 88% are seen a single time; nearly 3.5% belongs to the top ten. Regarding time point: after neoadjuvant nivolumab, at surgical resection. Material: PBMCs, obtained after nivolumab (anti-PD-1) treatment. The origin of the receptors is a person aged 35-79 years with oral cavity squamous cell carcinoma.

The chain carries TRBV2 and TRBJ1-5; weak D call: TRBD1 (6 bases). Germline CDR1 SNHLY, CDR2 FYNNEI. Trimming took off 7 bases at V and 6 bases at J, with 16 bases between the two ends. This CDR3 contains 14 residues. CDR3 sequence: CASTPGGGSQPQHF. The CDR3 nucleotides are TGTGCCAGCACCCCTGGGGGGGGCTCTCAGCCCCAGCATTTT.

The CDR3 nucleotides read TGTGCCAGCAGTGGTGCTAGCGGACTAAACATTCAGTACTTC. Translation gives CASSGASGLNIQYF. The rearrangement links TRBV2 to TRBJ2-4; 7 positions match TRBD2. The CDR3 totals 14 residues. Germline CDR1 is SNHLY and CDR2 is FYNNEI. Unmatched junction bases numbered 6, after V lost 4 bases and J lost 6 bases.

As for this clone: A junction boundary mismatches the germline segment, possibly from a read error. The rearrangement joins TRBV29-1 to TRBJ2-1; D might be TRBD2 (6 bases). This CDR3 region has 14 residues. Germline V lookup: CDR1 SQVTM, CDR2 ANQGSEA. In DNA form, the CDR3 reads TGTCGTCCATCGCAGGGAATAGGGAGGAGTGAGCAGTTCTTC. It yields the protein CRPSQGIGRSEQFF.

This clone was detected only a few times. The J gene is TRBJ2-2, the V gene TRBV19; weak D call: TRBD1 (5 bases). CDR3 length equals 15 residues. V was shortened by 7 bases and J by 5 bases, with 17 bases between the two germline ends. Germline V gene lookup returns CDR1 LNHDA and CDR2 SQIVND (reference sequence). CDR3 sequence (DNA): TGTGCCAGTACCCCCCGCAGGGTTATAACCGGGGAGCTGTTTTTT. Its translation: CASTPRRVITGELFF.

This sequence joins TRBV6-5 and TRBJ2-5; D could derive from TRBD1 or TRBD2 (5 bases each). CDR3 length equals 14 residues. Germline V lookup: CDR1 MNHEY, CDR2 SVGAGI. Trimming cost V 5 bases and J 0 bases, with 10 bases left between them. CDR3 region: CASSRPGHQETQYF. The CDR3 DNA sequence: TGTGCCAGCAGTCGACCGGGACACCAAGAGACCCAGTACTTC.

V usage is TRBV29-1 and J usage is TRBJ1-1; possible D gene TRBD1, 6 bases. V lost 8 bases to trimming and J lost 4 bases, with 17 bases between them. The germline V gene has CDR1 SQVTM and CDR2 ANQGSEA. The CDR3 is made up of 13 amino acids. The CDR3 here is CSINRVGGTEAFF. CDR3 nucleotide sequence: TGCAGCATAAACAGGGTTGGGGGCACTGAAGCTTTCTTT. The variable domain in full, with the rest retrieved from reference TRBV29-1 and TRBJ1-1, is SAVISQKPSRDICQRGTSLTIQCQVDSQVTMMFWYRQQPGQSLTLIATANQGSEATYESGFVIDKFPISRPNLTFSTLTVSNMSPEDSSIYLCSINRVGGTEAFFGQGTRLTVV.

The chain carries TRBV10-3 and TRBJ2-3, with 8 positions matching TRBD1. The CDR3 runs to 15 residues. With 4 bases clipped from V and 5 bases from J, the junction kept 8 bases outside the gene matches. The V gene's germline CDR1 is ENHRY and CDR2 SYGVKD. The chain's CDR3 is CAISGTGNGVDTQYF. The CDR3 nucleotides read TGTGCCATCAGTGGGACAGGGAACGGGGTAGATACGCAGTATTTT.

This rearrangement joins TRBV5-6 to TRBJ2-7; the match to TRBD2 covers 11 bases. V lost 4 bases, J lost 2 bases, and 5 bases stayed unmatched. Germline CDR1 and CDR2: SGHDT and YYEEEE. There are 15 residues in the CDR3. The CDR3 DNA is TGTGCCAGCAGCCCCCCGGGACTAGCGGCCTACGAGCAGTACTTC. Protein sequence: CASSPPGLAAYEQYF.

The chain combines TRBV19 with TRBJ2-2; D might be TRBD2 (6 bases). Trimming pared 5 bases from V and 0 bases from J, leaving 13 bases between. This CDR3 contains 16 residues. In germline, CDR1 is LNHDA, CDR2 SQIVND (reference sequence). This chain's CDR3 is CASSFLAAANTGELFF. CDR3 nucleotides: TGTGCCAGTAGTTTCTTAGCGGCCGCGAACACCGGGGAGCTGTTTTTT.

The rearrangement joins TRBV6-1 to TRBJ2-1, with 8 bases matching TRBD2. Germline V lookup: CDR1 MNHNS, CDR2 SASEGT. The junction had 7 bases not matched to a gene; V was cut back by 1 base and J by 8 bases. This CDR3 is built from 15 residues. The DNA for the CDR3 is TGTGCCAGCAGTGAAGTCGGGAGGGCAATGGATGAGCAGTTCTTC. It translates to CASSEVGRAMDEQFF.

The V and J genes are TRBV6-6 and TRBJ1-5; TRBD1 agrees at 7 bases. Germline trimming cut 7 bases from V and 3 bases from J; bases unmatched to any gene: 9. Germline V CDR1 and CDR2: MNHNY, SVGAGI (reference sequence). The CDR3 loop spans 15 amino acids. CDR3 residues: CASNRWTGLNQPQHF. The CDR3 DNA reads TGTGCCAGCAACCGATGGACAGGCCTCAATCAGCCCCAGCATTTT.

This rearrangement joins TRBV30 to TRBJ2-5; D ambiguous. This CDR3 region has 12 residues. Looked up from germline, CDR1 is GTSNPN and CDR2 is SVGIG (reference sequence). CDR3 DNA sequence: TGTGCTGAGAAACCTCCAGGAGAGACCCAGTACTTC. This codes for CAEKPPGETQYF.

In its sample, this clone was seen once. The rearrangement joins TRBV5-6 to TRBJ2-2, with 7 bases fitting TRBD2. CDR1 SGHDT and CDR2 YYEEEE come from the germline V gene. The V and J ends lost 0 bases and 1 base, in that order; junction bases with no gene match: 3. CDR3 size: 16 residues. The CDR3 reads CASSLVLAVNTGELFF. The CDR3, as DNA: TGTGCCAGCAGCTTGGTCCTAGCGGTGAACACCGGGGAGCTGTTTTTT.

The rearrangement links TRBV28 to TRBJ1-2; D is unresolved. The V end was cut by 2 bases, the J end by 0 bases, with 10 bases between. CDR1 is MDHEN, CDR2 SYDVKM, per germline. The CDR3 is made up of 15 amino acids. The CDR3 region has the DNA TGTGCCAGCAGTTTACTCGGGCCAGCTAACTATGGCTACACCTTC. Protein: CASSLLGPANYGYTF.

The sample holds a few counts of this clone. This chain links TRBV2 with TRBJ1-1, with D uncertain. CDR3 length: 13 residues. In germline, CDR1 is SNHLY, CDR2 FYNNEI. Trimming cost V 6 bases and J 5 bases, with 13 bases left between them. In DNA form, the CDR3 reads TGTGCCAGCAGCCCAGATCGGGTAACTGAAGCTTTCTTT. Its translation: CASSPDRVTEAFF.

In this sample, this clone turned up a few times. The chain combines TRBV11-2 with TRBJ2-2; 7 bases map to TRBD2. Germline CDR1 SGHAT, CDR2 FQNNGV. This CDR3 comprises 15 residues. The V and J ends lost 2 bases and 1 base, in that order; junction bases with no gene match: 1. CDR3 loop: CASSLLAVNTGELFF. Here the CDR3 DNA reads TGTGCCAGCAGCTTACTAGCGGTGAACACCGGGGAGCTGTTTTTT.

This rearrangement joins TRBV30 to TRBJ2-3; the D call may be TRBD1 or TRBD2 (5 bases each). CDR3 length: 13 amino acids. Germline V gene lookup returns CDR1 GTSNPN and CDR2 SVGIG (reference sequence). Trimming left V 5 bases short and J 9 bases short, with 18 bases between. CDR3 bases: TGTGCCTGGGGGTCCCTTCGAGGGGAGACGCAGTATTTT. This codes for CAWGSLRGETQYF.

The chain links TRBV10-3 to TRBJ2-1; unclear D gene. Germline V CDR1 and CDR2: ENHRY, SYGVKD. The ends were cut back, 10 bases at V and 6 bases at J, with 16 bases in the middle. The CDR3 is 13 residues long. Written as DNA, the CDR3 is TGTGCCACCTGGGGTAGCTCGGGCAATGAGCAGTTCTTC. Translation gives CATWGSSGNEQFF.

This clone was counted a single time. The J gene is TRBJ2-2, the V gene TRBV25-1; D remains unclear. The germline V gene encodes CDR1 MGHDK and CDR2 SYGVNS. The CDR3 contains 14 residues. The V end lost 2 bases, the J end lost 4 bases, and 8 bases lay between the germline ends. The CDR3 bases are TGTGCCAGCAGTGAAGGGTATAGCACCGGGGAGCTGTTTTTT. Encoded protein: CASSEGYSTGELFF. The variable domain in full, with the rest retrieved from reference TRBV25-1 and TRBJ2-2, is EADIYQTPRYLVIGTGKKITLECSQTMGHDKMYWYQQDPGMELHLIHYSYGVNSTEKGDLSSESTVSRIRTEHFPLTLESARPSHTSQYLCASSEGYSTGELFFGEGSRLTVL.

The chain links TRBV5-1 to TRBJ2-1, with TRBD2 matching over 8 bases. The germline V gene has CDR1 SGHRS and CDR2 YFSETQ. V lost 5 bases and J lost 0; bases outside the gene matches: 4. The CDR3 totals 15 residues. The CDR3 spells CASSPGTSSYNEQFF. CDR3 DNA: TGCGCCAGCAGTCCAGGGACTAGCTCCTACAATGAGCAGTTCTTC.

This sequence joins TRBV6-5 and TRBJ2-1; D is possibly TRBD1 (5 bases). Trimming cost V 0 bases and J 9 bases, with 9 bases left between them. Germline CDR1 MNHEY, CDR2 SVGAGI. The CDR3 covers 13 residues. CDR3 residues: CASSYSGRSEQFF. CDR3 coding DNA: TGTGCCAGCAGTTACTCGGGGCGAAGTGAGCAGTTCTTC.

This clone has a single count. The chain couples TRBV6-1 to TRBJ2-5; D not certain. This CDR3 contains 11 residues. Germline CDR1 reads MNHNS; CDR2 reads SASEGT. The V end was cut by 5 bases, the J end by 5 bases, with 6 bases between. This CDR3 is CASSYPETQYF. CDR3 nucleotide sequence: TGTGCCAGCAGTTACCCGGAGACCCAGTACTTC.

The rearrangement joins TRBV28 to TRBJ1-1; D remains unclear. Per germline, CDR1 MDHEN and CDR2 SYDVKM. CDR3 size: 14 residues. V lost 9 bases, J lost 5 bases, and 19 bases lay in between. The CDR3 protein is CASTIHGGQTEAFF. CDR3 in DNA: TGTGCCAGTACCATTCACGGAGGGCAGACTGAAGCTTTCTTT.

This chain joins TRBV25-1 and TRBJ2-1; maybe TRBD2 (6 bases). Germline V gives CDR1 MGHDK, CDR2 SYGVNS. The CDR3 is 16 residues long. V gave up 1 base and J gave up 7 bases, with 17 bases separating them. CDR3 loop: CASSELEQGGANEQFF. For the CDR3, the DNA is TGTGCCAGCAGTGAATTGGAACAAGGCGGGGCTAATGAGCAGTTCTTC.

The chain recombines TRBV15 with TRBJ2-5; D might be TRBD2 (6 bases). Between the trimmed V and J ends, which lost 0 bases and 5 bases, there was a span of 19 bases. CDR1 LNHNV and CDR2 YYDKDF come from the germline V gene (reference sequence). The CDR3 contains 17 residues. The CDR3 loop is CATSRDRAGPARETQYF. Here the CDR3 DNA reads TGTGCCACCAGCAGAGATCGCGCGGGGCCCGCTCGGGAGACCCAGTACTTC.

This clone was detected a few times. V gene TRBV5-1 combines with J gene TRBJ2-7; 7 bases agree with TRBD2. The germline V gene encodes CDR1 SGHRS and CDR2 YFSETQ. Germline trimming cut 2 bases from V and 0 bases from J; bases unmatched to any gene: 5. The CDR3 is 15 residues long. CDR3 nucleotide sequence: TGCGCCAGCAGCTTAAACGGGGGGACCTCCTACGAGCAGTACTTC. This codes for CASSLNGGTSYEQYF.